The 4 T cell receptor beta chains presented below share a single source sample, sequenced in a study of T cell responses to AZD1222 COVID-19 vaccine. Only in-frame clones appear in the TCRdb table, and some are missing; sequencing was by immunoSEQ multiplex PCR. Among around 100,000 clones, roughly 90% were seen once, and the ten largest hold about 1.2%. This specimen consisted of peripheral blood, obtained on day 0 of AZD1222 vaccination. The receptors were gathered from an adult in good health.

This chain links TRBV6-6 with TRBJ1-2; 9 bases fit TRBD1. Germline trimming cut 6 bases from V and 6 bases from J; bases unmatched to any gene: 5. Germline CDR1 reads MNHNY; CDR2 reads SVGAGI (reference sequence). The CDR3 loop spans 13 amino acids. The CDR3 DNA reads TGTGCCAGCAGGGGACAGGGCCCCCATGGCTACACCTTC. It translates to CASRGQGPHGYTF.

This chain uses TRBV4-2 with TRBJ2-3; D call uncertain. The CDR3 spans 15 residues. The V gene's germline CDR1 is LGHNA and CDR2 YNFKEQ. The V end lost 4 bases, the J end lost 2 bases, and 13 bases lay between the germline ends. CDR3 nucleotide sequence: TGTGCCAGCAGCCCTCCTGACTCCTACACAGATACGCAGTATTTT. Translation gives CASSPPDSYTDTQYF.

The chain recombines TRBV27 with TRBJ1-2; maybe TRBD1 (5 bases). Germline V gene data show CDR1 as MNHEY and CDR2 as SMNVEV (reference sequence). Trimming took 5 bases from V and 2 from J, leaving 12 bases between them. The CDR3 has 14 amino acids. The CDR3 reads CASSAGRENYGYTF. The CDR3 DNA reads TGTGCCAGCAGTGCGGGACGGGAGAACTATGGCTACACCTTC.

The CDR3 region has the DNA TGTGCCAGTAGTATGGTTAGCCGTAGCAATCAGCCCCAGCATTTT. Translating it yields CASSMVSRSNQPQHF. The V call is TRBV19, the J call TRBJ1-5; D ambiguous. The CDR3 is made up of 15 amino acids. Germline CDR1 is LNHDA and CDR2 is SQIVND (reference sequence). Trimming pared 3 bases from V and 0 bases from J, leaving 9 bases between.